The 28 T cell receptor beta chains below all came from one sample that was sequenced in a study of blood T cell repertoires in COVID-19. Profiling relied on immunoSEQ multiplex PCR, and the TCRdb table lists in-frame clones only, not all of them. Of some 300,000 clones in the sample, roughly 90% were seen once. The sequencing input was peripheral blood. These receptors all come from a woman in her sixties or seventies with COVID-19, enrolled during active disease.

The chain recombines TRBV3-1 (or the pseudogene TRBV3-2) with TRBJ2-7, with TRBD1 matching over 8 bases. This CDR3 is 14 amino acids long. Trimming took 4 bases from V and 11 from J; bases not matched to a gene: 13. Looked up from germline, CDR1 is LGHDT and CDR2 is YNNKEL (reference sequence). CDR3 residues: CASSRTNAGQGKYF. CDR3 nucleotides: TGTGCCAGCAGCCGAACAAACGCCGGACAGGGAAAGTACTTC.

The chain combines TRBV27 with TRBJ1-4, with D uncertain. This CDR3 has 13 amino acids. Looked up from germline, CDR1 is MNHEY and CDR2 is SMNVEV (reference sequence). Trimming pared 3 bases from V and 8 bases from J, leaving 10 bases between. CDR3 sequence reads: CASSFYSGEKLFF. The DNA for the CDR3 is TGTGCCAGCAGTTTCTATAGCGGGGAAAAACTGTTTTTT.

DNA of the CDR3: TGCGCCAGCAGCCAACTAAAAGGGGGGGTAGATACGCAGTATTTT. Its translation is CASSQLKGGVDTQYF. The V call is TRBV4-1, the J call TRBJ2-3, with a possible D match to TRBD2 (7 bases). From germline, CDR1 is MGHRA and CDR2 YSYEKL. V lost 2 bases to trimming and J lost 5 bases, with 14 bases between them. The CDR3 runs to 15 residues.

The chain uses TRBV30 and TRBJ2-1, with TRBD2 matching 9 bases. After removal of 4 bases from V and 12 bases from J, the junction contained 13 bases not matched to a gene. Germline CDR1 and CDR2: GTSNPN and SVGIG (reference sequence). The CDR3 is made up of 14 amino acids. As DNA, the CDR3 is TGTGCCTGGATGGCGCGGGGGGGCCCTCTAGGGCAGTTCTTC. Translation: CAWMARGGPLGQFF.

The chain has TRBV27 and TRBJ2-7; maybe TRBD1 (6 bases). The CDR3 is 16 amino acids. V shed 5 bases and J shed 2 bases, with 19 bases lying between them. Germline V gene lookup returns CDR1 MNHEY and CDR2 SMNVEV (reference sequence). The CDR3 loop reads CASSVLVGTLTYEQYF. CDR3 bases: TGTGCCAGCAGTGTGTTAGTCGGGACACTCACCTACGAGCAGTACTTC.

The V and J genes are TRBV3-1 (or the pseudogene TRBV3-2) and TRBJ1-1, with D hard to call. This CDR3 region has 14 residues. The V gene's germline CDR1 is LGHDT and CDR2 YNNKEL (reference sequence). V lost 0 bases and J lost 5, with 10 bases in between. The CDR3 DNA reads as TGTGCCAGCAGCCAAGATGACCAGGTTACTGAAGCTTTCTTT. Amino acids: CASSQDDQVTEAFF.

The chain is built from TRBV24-1 and TRBJ1-1; no reliable D call. The CDR3 length is 13 residues. V lost 7 bases and J lost 0, with 8 bases in between. The germline CDR1 and CDR2 sequences are KGHDR and SFDVKD. The CDR3 protein is CATRTPMNTEAFF. In DNA form, the CDR3 reads TGTGCCACCAGGACTCCCATGAACACTGAAGCTTTCTTT.

CDR3 sequence reads: CASSSGLYQPQHF. Written as DNA, the CDR3 is TGTGCCAGCAGCTCGGGACTCTATCAGCCCCAGCATTTT. The chain is built from TRBV11-2 and TRBJ1-5; tentative D call: TRBD1 (5 bases). The germline V gene encodes CDR1 SGHAT and CDR2 FQNNGV. The CDR3 has 13 amino acids. V lost 4 bases to trimming and J lost 5 bases, with 9 bases between them.

CDR3 sequence (DNA): TGTGCCAGTACCCGGGGACAGCTGAACACTGAAGCTTTCTTT. It encodes CASTRGQLNTEAFF. The chain is built from TRBV19 and TRBJ1-1; 7 bases align to TRBD1. Germline V gene lookup returns CDR1 LNHDA and CDR2 SQIVND (reference sequence). V gave up 7 bases and J gave up 0 bases; unmatched junction bases: 5. CDR3 length: 14 amino acids. Full variable domain (rest looked up from reference TRBV19 and TRBJ1-1): DGGITQSPKYLFRKEGQNVTLSCEQNLNHDAMYWYRQDPGQGLRLIYYSQIVNDFQKGDIAEGYSVSREKKESFPLTVTSAQKNPTAFYLCASTRGQLNTEAFFGQGTRLTVV.

The genes are TRBV27 and TRBJ1-4; TRBD1 is a possible D gene (6 bases). The germline gives CDR1 MNHEY, CDR2 SMNVEV (reference sequence). The CDR3 spans 13 residues. Trimming cost V 7 bases and J 5 bases, with 11 bases left between them. The CDR3 sequence: CASIRTDNEKLFF. In nucleotides, the CDR3 is TGTGCCAGCATTCGGACAGACAATGAAAAACTGTTTTTT. Filled out from reference TRBV27 and TRBJ1-4, the complete variable domain reads EAQVTQNPRYLITVTGKKLTVTCSQNMNHEYMSWYRQDPGLGLRQIYYSMNVEVTDKGDVPEGYKVSRKEKRNFPLILESPSPNQTSLYFCASIRTDNEKLFFGSGTQLSVL.

The V call is TRBV14, the J call TRBJ1-2; D unclear. CDR1 and CDR2 (germline): SGHDN, FVKESK. The CDR3 length is 14 residues. Trimming took 4 bases from V and 3 from J, leaving 12 bases between them. CDR3 bases: TGTGCCAGCAGCCCCCCCGGGGTCGACTATGGCTACACCTTC. Amino acid sequence: CASSPPGVDYGYTF.

This chain uses TRBV9 with TRBJ1-1; 7 positions agree with TRBD1. Looked up from germline, CDR1 is SGDLS and CDR2 is YYNGEE. V lost 3 bases, J lost 0 bases, and 11 bases stayed unmatched. CDR3 length: 17 residues. Here the CDR3 DNA reads TGTGCCAGCAGCGAGTTAGACAGGGCACGCTTGAACACTGAAGCTTTCTTT. It translates to CASSELDRARLNTEAFF.

DNA for the CDR3: TGTGCCAGCAGTACCAGACAGGAAACCTACGAGCAGTACTTC. It yields the protein CASSTRQETYEQYF. The chain is built from TRBV28 and TRBJ2-7, with a tentative D call TRBD1 (6 bases). The V gene's germline CDR1 is MDHEN and CDR2 SYDVKM. The V and J ends lost 5 bases and 2 bases respectively, with 13 bases between them. This CDR3 contains 14 residues.

The rearrangement uses TRBV15 and TRBJ2-7, with 7 bases fitting TRBD2. J was trimmed by 2 bases and V by 2 bases; bases with no gene match: 6. CDR3 length: 15 amino acids. Germline CDR1 and CDR2: LNHNV and YYDKDF (reference sequence). The CDR3 DNA reads as TGTGCCACCAGCAGATGGGGGGGAATTACCTACGAGCAGTACTTC. This codes for CATSRWGGITYEQYF.

The chain is built from TRBV19 and TRBJ1-1; no clear D. Per germline, CDR1 LNHDA and CDR2 SQIVND (reference sequence). Trimming took off 5 bases at V and 9 bases at J, with 16 bases between the two ends. This CDR3 spans 13 amino acids. In nucleotides, the CDR3 is TGTGCCAGTAGTCCCCGCACAGCAACAAAAGCTTTCTTT. As protein: CASSPRTATKAFF.

The CDR3: CASSLIGGSQETQYF. DNA for the CDR3: TGTGCCAGCAGTTTAATCGGGGGATCCCAAGAGACCCAGTACTTC. The chain links TRBV28 to TRBJ2-5; possible D gene TRBD2, 6 bases. With 2 bases removed from V and 1 base from J, the gap between germline ends came to 11 bases. The germline gives CDR1 MDHEN, CDR2 SYDVKM. The CDR3 loop spans 15 amino acids.

The V gene is TRBV30, the J gene TRBJ2-3, with 9 positions matching TRBD2. Germline V gene sequence: CDR1 GTSNPN, CDR2 SVGIG (reference sequence). Trimming removed 5 bases from V and 3 bases from J; junction bases left unmatched: 6. This CDR3 comprises 14 residues. CDR3 in DNA: TGTGCCTGGGCGGGAGGGGTGCGGACAGATACGCAGTATTTT. It yields the protein CAWAGGVRTDTQYF. The whole variable domain, filled in from reference TRBV30 and TRBJ2-3, reads SQTIHQWPATLVQPVGSPLSLECTVEGTSNPNLYWYRQAAGRGLQLLFYSVGIGQISSEVPQNLSASRPQDRQFILSSKKLLLSDSGFYLCAWAGGVRTDTQYFGPGTRLTVL.

The V and J genes are TRBV5-3 and TRBJ2-2, with D hard to call. TRBV5-3 is classed as an ORF, of uncertain function. V dropped 1 base and J dropped 4 bases, with 5 bases sitting between them. The CDR3 totals 13 residues. Here the CDR3 reads CARSLSGTGELFF. As DNA, the CDR3 is TGTGCCAGAAGCTTGTCCGGCACCGGGGAGCTGTTTTTT.

V and J are TRBV27 and TRBJ2-3; TRBD2 aligns across 7 bases. The V segment lost 4 bases and the J segment 4 bases; nucleotides outside the gene matches: 11. The CDR3 spans 16 residues. CDR1 MNHEY and CDR2 SMNVEV come from the germline V gene (reference sequence). Here the CDR3 DNA reads TGTGCCAGCAGTTCCACCCCGACTAGCCTTTCAGATACGCAGTATTTT. It codes for CASSSTPTSLSDTQYF.

Written as DNA, the CDR3 is TGTGCCAGCAGTCTGACGGGGAATCAGCCCCAGCATTTT. Translating gives CASSLTGNQPQHF. The V gene is TRBV12-3 or TRBV12-4, the J gene TRBJ1-5; no clear D gene. V lost 5 bases and J lost 4, with 9 bases in between. The CDR3 is made up of 13 amino acids.

This sequence joins TRBV18 and TRBJ1-1; D unresolved. Per the germline V gene, CDR1 is KGHSH and CDR2 is LQKENI. The length of the CDR3 is 15 residues. Between the trimmed V and J ends, which lost 3 bases and 3 bases, there was a span of 14 bases. The CDR3 DNA reads as TGTGCCAGCTCACCCTTTGTCGCGAGGGACACTGAAGCTTTCTTT. It is translated as CASSPFVARDTEAFF. Variable domain in full (rest from reference TRBV18 and TRBJ1-1): NAGVMQNPRHLVRRRGQEARLRCSPMKGHSHVYWYRQLPEEGLKFMVYLQKENIIDESGMPKERFSAEFPKEGPSILRIQQVVRGDSAAYFCASSPFVARDTEAFFGQGTRLTVV.

CDR3 region: CATRGAGVTEAFF. The CDR3 coding sequence is TGTGCCACCAGGGGGGCGGGTGTTACTGAAGCTTTCTTT. The rearrangement links TRBV24-1 to TRBJ1-1; D perhaps matches TRBD1 (6 bases). Germline loops: CDR1 KGHDR, CDR2 SFDVKD. Trimming took off 7 bases at V and 5 bases at J, with 13 bases between the two ends. The CDR3 has 13 residues.

This clone was found once. This chain links TRBV19 with TRBJ1-6; D is undetermined. The CDR3 loop spans 14 amino acids. Germline lookup yields CDR1 LNHDA and CDR2 SQIVND (reference sequence). V was clipped by 3 bases and J by 6 bases, with 9 bases between them. The CDR3 sequence is CASSISVANSPLHF. In nucleotides, the CDR3 is TGTGCCAGTAGTATCAGTGTGGCTAATTCACCCCTCCACTTT.

This chain links TRBV3-1 (or the pseudogene TRBV3-2) with TRBJ1-2; 8 positions agree with TRBD1. Germline trimming cut 1 base from V and 4 bases from J; bases unmatched to any gene: 5. Germline CDR1 and CDR2: LGHDT and YNNKEL (reference sequence). This CDR3 contains 15 residues. In DNA, the CDR3 is TGTGCCAGCAGCCAAGGCCGACAGGGGACCTATGGCTACACCTTC. It specifies CASSQGRQGTYGYTF.

CDR3 in amino acids: CASSTGTATNEKLFF. Here the CDR3 DNA reads TGCGCCAGCAGCACAGGGACAGCAACTAATGAAAAACTGTTTTTT. The chain combines TRBV5-1 with TRBJ1-4, with TRBD1 matching over 7 bases. The CDR3 sequence is 15 residues long. CDR1 SGHRS and CDR2 YFSETQ come from the germline V gene. Losses at the gene ends were 4 bases for V and 0 bases for J; bases not matched to a gene: 3.

In its sample, this clone was seen once. The chain couples TRBV11-3 to TRBJ2-2, with 8 bases fitting TRBD2. The CDR3 has 15 amino acids. In germline, CDR1 is SGHNT, CDR2 YENEEA. Germline trimming cut 5 bases from V and 2 bases from J; bases unmatched to any gene: 4. In DNA, the CDR3 is TGTGCCAGCAGCACGATAGCGGGAAACACCGGGGAGCTGTTTTTT. This codes for CASSTIAGNTGELFF.

This rearrangement joins TRBV28 to TRBJ1-5; TRBD1 aligns across 9 bases. In germline, CDR1 is MDHEN, CDR2 SYDVKM. The CDR3 has 14 amino acids. With V trimmed by 8 bases and J by 4 bases, 6 bases remained unmatched. The CDR3 DNA follows: TGTGCCAGCCGTATGACAGGGGGGAATCAGCCCCAGCATTTT. Residues: CASRMTGGNQPQHF.

The chain links TRBV30 to TRBJ2-1; 16 positions agree with TRBD2. Germline V gene sequence: CDR1 GTSNPN, CDR2 SVGIG (reference sequence). This CDR3 contains 17 residues. V was pared by 5 bases and J by 2 bases, with 6 bases of the junction left unmatched. The CDR3, as DNA: TGTGCCTGGGTGGGACTAGCGGGGGGGCCAACCTACAATGAGCAGTTCTTC. Its translation: CAWVGLAGGPTYNEQFF.